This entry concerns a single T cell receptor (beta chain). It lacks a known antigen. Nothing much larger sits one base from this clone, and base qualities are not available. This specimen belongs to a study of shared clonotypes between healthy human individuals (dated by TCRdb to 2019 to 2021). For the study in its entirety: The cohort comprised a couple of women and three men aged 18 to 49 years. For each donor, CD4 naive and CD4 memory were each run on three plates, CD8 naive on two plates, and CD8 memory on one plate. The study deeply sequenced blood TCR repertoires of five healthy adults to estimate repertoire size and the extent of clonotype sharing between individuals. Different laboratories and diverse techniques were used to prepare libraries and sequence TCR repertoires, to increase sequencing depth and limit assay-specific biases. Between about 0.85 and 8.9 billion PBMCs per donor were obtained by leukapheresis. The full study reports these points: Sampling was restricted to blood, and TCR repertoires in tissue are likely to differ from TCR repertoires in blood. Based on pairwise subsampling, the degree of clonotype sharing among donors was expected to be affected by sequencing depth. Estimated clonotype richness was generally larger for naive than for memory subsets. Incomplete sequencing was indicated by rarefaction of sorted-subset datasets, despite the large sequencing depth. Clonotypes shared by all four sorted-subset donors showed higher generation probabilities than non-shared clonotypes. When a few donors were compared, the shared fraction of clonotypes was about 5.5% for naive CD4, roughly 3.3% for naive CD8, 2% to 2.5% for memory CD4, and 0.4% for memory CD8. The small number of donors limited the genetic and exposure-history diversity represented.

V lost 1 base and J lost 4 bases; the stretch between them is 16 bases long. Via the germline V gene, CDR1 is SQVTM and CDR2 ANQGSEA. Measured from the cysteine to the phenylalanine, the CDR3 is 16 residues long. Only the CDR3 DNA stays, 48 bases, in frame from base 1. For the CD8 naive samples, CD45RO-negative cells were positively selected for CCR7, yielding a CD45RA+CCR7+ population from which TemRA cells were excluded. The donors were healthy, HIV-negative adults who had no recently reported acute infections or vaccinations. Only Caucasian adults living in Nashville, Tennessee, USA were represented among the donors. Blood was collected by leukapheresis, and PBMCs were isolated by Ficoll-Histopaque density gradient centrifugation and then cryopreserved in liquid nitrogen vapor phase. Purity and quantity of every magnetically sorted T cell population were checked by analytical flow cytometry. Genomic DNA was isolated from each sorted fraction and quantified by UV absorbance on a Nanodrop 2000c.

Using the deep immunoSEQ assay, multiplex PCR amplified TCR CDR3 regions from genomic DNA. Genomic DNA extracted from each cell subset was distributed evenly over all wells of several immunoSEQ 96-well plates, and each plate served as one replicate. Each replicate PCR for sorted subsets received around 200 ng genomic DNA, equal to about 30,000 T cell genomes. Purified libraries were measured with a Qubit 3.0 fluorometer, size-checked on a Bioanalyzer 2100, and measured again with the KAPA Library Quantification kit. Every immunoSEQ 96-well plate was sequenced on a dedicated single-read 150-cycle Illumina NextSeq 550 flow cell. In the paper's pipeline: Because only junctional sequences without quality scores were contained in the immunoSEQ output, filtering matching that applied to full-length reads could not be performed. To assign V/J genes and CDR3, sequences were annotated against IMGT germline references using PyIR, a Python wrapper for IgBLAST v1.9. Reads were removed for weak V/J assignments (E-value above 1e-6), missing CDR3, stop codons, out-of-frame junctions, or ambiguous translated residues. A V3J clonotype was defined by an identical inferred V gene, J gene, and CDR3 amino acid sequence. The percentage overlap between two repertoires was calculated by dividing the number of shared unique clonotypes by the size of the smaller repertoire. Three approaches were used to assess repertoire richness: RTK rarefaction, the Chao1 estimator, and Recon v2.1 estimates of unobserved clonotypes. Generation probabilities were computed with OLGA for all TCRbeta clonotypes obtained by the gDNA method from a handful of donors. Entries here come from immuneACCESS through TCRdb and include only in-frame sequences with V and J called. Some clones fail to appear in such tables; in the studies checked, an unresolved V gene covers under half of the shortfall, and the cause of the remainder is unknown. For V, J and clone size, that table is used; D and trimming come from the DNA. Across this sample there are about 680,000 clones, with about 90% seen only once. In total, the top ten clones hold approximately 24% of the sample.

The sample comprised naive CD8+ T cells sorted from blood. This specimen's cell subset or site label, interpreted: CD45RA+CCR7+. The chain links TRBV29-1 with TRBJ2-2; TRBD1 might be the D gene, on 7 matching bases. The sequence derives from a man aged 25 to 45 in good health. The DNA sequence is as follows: TGCAGCGTTGAAGGGCCAGGGGGAGGTAGCACCGGGGAGCTGTTTTTT. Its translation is CSVEGPGGGSTGELFF.